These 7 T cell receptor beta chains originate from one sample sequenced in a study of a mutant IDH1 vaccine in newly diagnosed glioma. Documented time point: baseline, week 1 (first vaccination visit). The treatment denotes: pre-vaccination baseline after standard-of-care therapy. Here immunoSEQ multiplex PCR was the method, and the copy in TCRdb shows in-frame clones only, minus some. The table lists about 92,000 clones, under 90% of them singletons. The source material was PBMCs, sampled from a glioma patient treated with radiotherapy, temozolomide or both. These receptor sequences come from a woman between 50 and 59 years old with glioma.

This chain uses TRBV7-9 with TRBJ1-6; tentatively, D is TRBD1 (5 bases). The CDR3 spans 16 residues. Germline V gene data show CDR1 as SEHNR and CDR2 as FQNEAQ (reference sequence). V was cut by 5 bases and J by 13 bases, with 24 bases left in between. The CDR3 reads CASSTGQGNGLAPLHF. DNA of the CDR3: TGTGCCAGCAGCACGGGCCAGGGAAACGGTCTGGCGCCCCTCCACTTT.

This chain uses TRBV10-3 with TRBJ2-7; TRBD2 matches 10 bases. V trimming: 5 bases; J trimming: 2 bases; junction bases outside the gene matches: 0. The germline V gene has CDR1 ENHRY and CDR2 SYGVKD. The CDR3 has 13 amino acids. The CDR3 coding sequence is TGTGCCATCAGTAGCGGGGGGGCCTACGAGCAGTACTTC. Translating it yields CAISSGGAYEQYF.

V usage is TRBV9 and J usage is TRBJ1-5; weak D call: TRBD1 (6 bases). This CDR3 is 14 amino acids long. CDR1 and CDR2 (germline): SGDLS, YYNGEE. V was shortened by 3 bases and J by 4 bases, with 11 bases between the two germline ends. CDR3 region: CASSAEGGNQPQHF. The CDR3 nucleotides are TGTGCCAGCAGCGCAGAGGGGGGTAATCAGCCCCAGCATTTT. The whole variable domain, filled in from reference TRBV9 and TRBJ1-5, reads DSGVTQTPKHLITATGQRVTLRCSPRSGDLSVYWYQQSLDQGLQFLIQYYNGEERAKGNILERFSAQQFPDLHSELNLSSLELGDSALYFCASSAEGGNQPQHFGDGTRLSIL.

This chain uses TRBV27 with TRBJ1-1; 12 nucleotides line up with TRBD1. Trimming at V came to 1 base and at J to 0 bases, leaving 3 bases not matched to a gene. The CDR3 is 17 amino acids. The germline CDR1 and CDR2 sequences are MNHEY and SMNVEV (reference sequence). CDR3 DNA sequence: TGTGCCAGCAGTTTATACGGGACAGGGGGCATGAACACTGAAGCTTTCTTT. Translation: CASSLYGTGGMNTEAFF.

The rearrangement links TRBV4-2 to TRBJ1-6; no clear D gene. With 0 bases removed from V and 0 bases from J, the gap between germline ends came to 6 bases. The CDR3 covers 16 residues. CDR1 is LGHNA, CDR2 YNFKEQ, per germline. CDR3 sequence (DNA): TGTGCCAGCAGCCAAGATCGGGGCTCCTATAATTCACCCCTCCACTTT. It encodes CASSQDRGSYNSPLHF.

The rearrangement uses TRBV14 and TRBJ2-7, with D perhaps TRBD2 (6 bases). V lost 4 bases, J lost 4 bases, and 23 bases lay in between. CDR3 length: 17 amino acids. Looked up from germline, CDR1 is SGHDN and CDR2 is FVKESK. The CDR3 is CASSLGFRGKVEYEQYF. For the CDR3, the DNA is TGTGCCAGCAGCCTTGGGTTCCGGGGGAAAGTAGAGTACGAGCAGTACTTC.

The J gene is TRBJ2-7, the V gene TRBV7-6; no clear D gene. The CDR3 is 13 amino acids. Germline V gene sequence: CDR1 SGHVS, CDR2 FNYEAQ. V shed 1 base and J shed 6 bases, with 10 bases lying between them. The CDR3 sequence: CASSLESQAEQYF. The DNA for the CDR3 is TGTGCCAGCAGCTTAGAGTCGCAGGCCGAGCAGTACTTC.